This is a list of T cell receptor beta chains from one sample in a study of cytomegalovirus exposure and HLA in healthy donors. Data came from immunoSEQ multiplex PCR; TCRdb stores just in-frame clones and leaves some out. The sample carries about 110,000 clones, 55% to 75% recorded once. Input material: PBMCs. These receptors all come from a woman between 70 and 85 years old in good health and CMV-seropositive. The CDR3 runs from the conserved cysteine through the conserved F or W. Each record gives: CDR3 DNA, CDR3 protein, clone size, D gene, J gene, V gene. A D gene is named only where the DNA matches it firmly. Where a row states a size, it is once, few, many or the class of an expanded clone; other rows omit it.

CDR3 DNA: TGTGCCAGCAGCTTCCCCGGGACAGCAAATGAAAAACTGTTTTTT
CDR3 protein: CASSFPGTANEKLFF
clone size: NA
D gene: TRBD1
J gene: TRBJ1-4
V gene: TRBV5-5

CDR3 DNA: TGTGCCAGCTCACCGGGGACAGTCTCCTACGAGCAGTACTTC
CDR3 protein: CASSPGTVSYEQYF
clone size: few
D gene: TRBD1
J gene: TRBJ2-7
V gene: TRBV18

CDR3 DNA: TGCGCCAGCAGCCCCCGGGGGGATCGGACCGGGGAGCTGTTTTTT
CDR3 protein: CASSPRGDRTGELFF
clone size: NA
D gene: TRBD2
J gene: TRBJ2-2
V gene: TRBV5-1

CDR3 DNA: TGTGCCTGGAGTCAGACTCCCATTCCCGAGCAGTACTTC
CDR3 protein: CAWSQTPIPEQYF
clone size: once
D gene: NA
J gene: TRBJ2-7
V gene: TRBV30

CDR3 DNA: TGTGCCAGCAGCCGTGCGGGGGGGGAGTACAATGAGCAGTTCTTC
CDR3 protein: CASSRAGGEYNEQFF
clone size: NA
D gene: TRBD2
J gene: TRBJ2-1
V gene: TRBV7-9

CDR3 DNA: TGTGCCAGCAGCTCCGGGACTGGCGAGCAGTACTTC
CDR3 protein: CASSSGTGEQYF
clone size: NA
D gene: NA
J gene: TRBJ2-7
V gene: TRBV5-4

CDR3 DNA: TGTGCCAGCAGCCCTCAAGGGGGCCTGAAAGAGACCCAGTACTTC
CDR3 protein: CASSPQGGLKETQYF
clone size: few
D gene: TRBD1
J gene: TRBJ2-5
V gene: TRBV7-3

CDR3 DNA: TGTGCCAGCAGCCAGGCACAGGGGAGCACAGATACGCAGTATTTT
CDR3 protein: CASSQAQGSTDTQYF
clone size: NA
D gene: TRBD1
J gene: TRBJ2-3
V gene: TRBV4-2

CDR3 DNA: TGTGCCAGCTCGGGGGGTGACAATCAGCCCCAGCATTTT
CDR3 protein: CASSGGDNQPQHF
clone size: NA
D gene: NA
J gene: TRBJ1-5
V gene: TRBV18

CDR3 DNA: TGTGCCAGCGGTCAGGGGGCGGCTGGGGCCAACGTCCTGACTTTC
CDR3 protein: CASGQGAAGANVLTF
clone size: NA
D gene: TRBD1
J gene: TRBJ2-6
V gene: TRBV11-2

CDR3 DNA: TGTGCCAGCAGCTTGGTACAGGGCTCGATCAATGAGCAGTTCTTC
CDR3 protein: CASSLVQGSINEQFF
clone size: few
D gene: NA
J gene: TRBJ2-1
V gene: TRBV5-6

CDR3 DNA: TGTGCCAGCAGCTCTTTCGGGTCCTCCCATAGCCAGTCGTACAATGAGCAGTTCTTC
CDR3 protein: CASSSFGSSHSQSYNEQFF
clone size: NA
D gene: NA
J gene: TRBJ2-1
V gene: TRBV7-9

CDR3 DNA: TGTGCCAGCAGCTCCCGGACAGGGGTACCAGGCTACACCTTC
CDR3 protein: CASSSRTGVPGYTF
clone size: NA
D gene: TRBD1
J gene: TRBJ1-2
V gene: TRBV7-2

CDR3 DNA: TGTGCCAGCAGCCCCGGACAGGGCCCCACTATAGTACAGGGCTACACCTTC
CDR3 protein: CASSPGQGPTIVQGYTF
clone size: NA
D gene: TRBD1
J gene: TRBJ1-2
V gene: TRBV5-4

CDR3 DNA: TGTGCCAGCAGCTTAGAAGCGGGGGGAAGATCCGATGGCTACACCTTC
CDR3 protein: CASSLEAGGRSDGYTF
clone size: few
D gene: NA
J gene: TRBJ1-2
V gene: TRBV7-2

CDR3 DNA: TGTGCCAGTAGTTCCCAGGGGCGAGGCACCGGGGAGCTGTTTTTT
CDR3 protein: CASSSQGRGTGELFF
clone size: NA
D gene: NA
J gene: TRBJ2-2
V gene: TRBV19

CDR3 DNA: TGTGCCAGCAGCCAATCGACAGGGGGGAATCAGCCCCAGCATTTT
CDR3 protein: CASSQSTGGNQPQHF
clone size: NA
D gene: TRBD1
J gene: TRBJ1-5
V gene: TRBV6-5

CDR3 DNA: TGTGCCTGGAGACTAGCGGGGGGGCGAAACACCGGGGAGCTGTTTTTT
CDR3 protein: CAWRLAGGRNTGELFF
clone size: NA
D gene: TRBD2
J gene: TRBJ2-2
V gene: TRBV30

CDR3 DNA: TGTGCCAGCAGTGAAGTACTTATATCCCCTAACTATGGCTACACCTTC
CDR3 protein: CASSEVLISPNYGYTF
clone size: NA
D gene: NA
J gene: TRBJ1-2
V gene: TRBV6-1

CDR3 DNA: TGTGCCAGTAGTAGGAGGTTAGCGGGGGCCCAGAACACCGGGGAGCTGTTTTTT
CDR3 protein: CASSRRLAGAQNTGELFF
clone size: NA
D gene: TRBD2
J gene: TRBJ2-2
V gene: TRBV19

CDR3 DNA: TGTGCCTGGAGTCGTCAGTCCGAAAAACTGTTTTTT
CDR3 protein: CAWSRQSEKLFF
clone size: NA
D gene: NA
J gene: TRBJ1-4
V gene: TRBV30